The T cell receptor beta chain under discussion was sequenced for a study of metastatic and nonmetastatic thyroid tumors. General observations from the study: A significant increase in TCR beta diversity was reportedly seen in malignant thyroid tumors relative to benign nodules, in blood and tumor.

The entire patient cohort was treatment-naive prior to thyroid surgery. This clone occurred many times. Its antigen is currently unknown. As handled by the study authors: CDR3 was compared across clinicopathological groups, and the resulting differences were used to build a distant-metastasis classifier for papillary thyroid cancer. TCRdb used MiXCR to call clones anew from the PCR reads. TCRdb, rather than the study authors, made the V and J calls. The repertoire holds 20,000 to 25,000 clones, with more than 25% as singletons. CDR1 is KGHDR, CDR2 SFDVKD, per germline. The CDR3 loop spans 15 amino acids. V was cut by 6 bases and J by 3 bases, with 14 bases left in between.

The chain links TRBV24-1 to TRBJ2-1, with D possibly being TRBD1 (6 bases). The TCR sequence derives from a female donor with papillary thyroid cancer or a benign thyroid nodule (not recorded which). Some clones in this sample may be carry-over from other donors' samples. The sample taken for sequencing was tumor tissue. CDR3 residues: CATSRGGSRYNEQFF. CDR3 sequence (DNA): TGTGCCACCAGTCGAGGGGGTAGTCGCTACAATGAGCAGTTCTTC.